These 17 T cell receptor beta chains originate from one sample sequenced in a study of molecular identifiers for immune sequencing clone quantification. One entry per CDR3 protein, called by TCRdb with MiXCR from the PCR reads. The data contain some 320,000 distinct CDR3 sequences, 20% to 25% of them singletons. The sample was naive CD8+ T cells from blood, with Jurkat cell RNA spiked in. Specified subset: FACS-sorted CD8+CD4-CCR7+CD45RA+ naive T cells. The receptor set was obtained from a human donor in good health. Some libraries in this study had Jurkat cell RNA spiked in.

As regards this clonotype: A much larger clone sits a single nucleotide away, making a read error possible. V and J are TRBV12-3 or TRBV12-4 and TRBJ2-7; tentative D call: TRBD1 (6 bases). The CDR3 is 14 residues long. The CDR3 here is CASSLFGQSYEQCF. CDR3 DNA sequence: TGTGCCAGCAGTTTATTCGGACAGTCCTACGAGCAGTGCTTC.

This clonotype was detected many times. J is TRBJ2-1 and V is TRBV4-3; TRBD1 or TRBD2 may be the D gene (5 bases each). V gave up 3 bases and J gave up 6 bases, with 21 bases separating them. CDR1 LGHNA and CDR2 YSLEER come from the germline V gene. CDR3 length: 17 residues. The CDR3 loop is CASSQSTGPSRTNEQFF. In DNA form, the CDR3 reads TGCGCCAGCAGCCAGAGTACGGGGCCCTCCCGGACCAATGAGCAGTTCTTC.

This clonotype has a count of ten or more. This chain connects TRBV19 to TRBJ2-1, with TRBD2 matching 7 bases. From germline, CDR1 is LNHDA and CDR2 SQIVND (reference sequence). The trim removed 3 bases at V and 7 bases at J, leaving 0 bases unmatched. CDR3 length equals 12 residues. CDR3 bases: TGTGCCAGTAGTATGGGGGGGAATGAGCAGTTCTTC. Protein sequence: CASSMGGNEQFF.

As concerns this clonotype: This may be a read error: a much more frequent sequence differs by one nucleotide. The chain carries TRBV9 and TRBJ1-1; 10 bases match TRBD1. This CDR3 is 17 amino acids long. Germline V lookup: CDR1 SGDLS, CDR2 YYNGEE. The CDR3 loop is CAGSPVPGQGRGTEAFF. As DNA, the CDR3 is TGTGCCGGCAGCCCTGTCCCGGGACAGGGGCGGGGCACTGAAGCTTTCTTT.

This clonotype was observed at least ten times. The gene calls are TRBV20-1 and TRBJ2-1; D call uncertain. CDR1 and CDR2 (germline): DFQATT, SNEGSKA (reference sequence). The CDR3 loop spans 14 amino acids. The V and J ends lost 4 bases and 0 bases respectively, with 10 bases between them. The CDR3 bases are TGCAGTGCTAATGGCGCGTACTCCTACAATGAGCAGTTCTTC. It translates to CSANGAYSYNEQFF.

Notes on this clonotype: Possible read error: a much larger clone is one base away. This sequence joins TRBV20-1 and TRBJ2-7; the D gene is possibly TRBD2 (6 bases). The CDR3 has 11 amino acids. Germline CDR1 DFQATT, CDR2 SNEGSKA (reference sequence). This CDR3 is CSARELLERYF. The DNA for the CDR3 is TGCAGTGCCCGGGAGCTTCTCGAGCGGTACTTC.

A remark on this clonotype: This may be a read error: a much more frequent sequence differs by one nucleotide. The V gene is TRBV7-9, the J gene TRBJ1-4; D may be TRBD1 (5 bases). In germline, CDR1 is SEHNR, CDR2 FQNEAQ (reference sequence). The CDR3 sequence is 15 residues long. CDR3 bases: TGTGCCTGCAGCTTAACGACAGTAACTAATGAAAAACTGTTTTTT. Translating gives CACSLTTVTNEKLFF.

This clonotype was counted a single time. With a much larger clone just one base away, this may be a read error. The V and J genes are TRBV29-1 and TRBJ2-1, with D hard to call. The germline gives CDR1 SQVTM, CDR2 ANQGSEA. V shed 1 base and J shed 10 bases, with 11 bases lying between them. The CDR3 has 12 residues. The CDR3 protein is CSVEAIPPEQFF. For the CDR3, the DNA is TGCAGCGTTGAAGCAATCCCCCCGGAGCAGTTCTTC.

This clonotype was counted many times. The chain employs TRBV5-5 and TRBJ1-3; D unclear. Germline-derived CDR1 and CDR2 are SGHKS and YYEKEE (reference sequence). V was shortened by 2 bases and J by 4 bases, with 13 bases between the two germline ends. This CDR3 contains 15 residues. The chain's CDR3 is CASSFSPEPGNTIYF. Here the CDR3 DNA reads TGTGCCAGCAGCTTCAGTCCAGAGCCCGGAAACACCATATATTTT.

The V call is TRBV6-2 or TRBV6-3, the J call TRBJ1-1; the match to TRBD1 covers 7 bases. The CDR3 length is 14 residues. Germline CDR1 reads MNHEY; CDR2 reads SVGEGT. V lost 6 bases and J lost 7; bases outside the gene matches: 11. The CDR3 bases are TGTGCCAGCAGCCAACTACAGGGGCAAATTGAAGCTTTCTTT. Protein: CASSQLQGQIEAFF.

This clonotype was picked up many times. The gene calls are TRBV28 and TRBJ2-1; D ambiguous. CDR1 and CDR2 (germline): MDHEN, SYDVKM. CDR3 length: 15 amino acids. V lost 3 bases to trimming and J lost 10 bases, with 19 bases between them. The CDR3 region has the DNA TGTGCCAGCAGTTTTCGTGGGCCACTTATTGGGGAGCAGTTCTTC. This gives the protein CASSFRGPLIGEQFF.

The CDR3 bases are TGCAGTGCCCCCAGTTTGGCACTAGCGGGGGGCCCGACCACAGATACGCAGTATTTT. Translated, it gives CSAPSLALAGGPTTDTQYF. This sequence joins TRBV20-1 and TRBJ2-3, with 12 bases aligning to TRBD2. The V gene's germline CDR1 is DFQATT and CDR2 SNEGSKA (reference sequence). The CDR3 has 19 residues. J lost 2 bases, V lost 6 bases, and 18 bases had no gene match.

A remark on this clonotype: This may be a read error, as it is one base from a much larger clone. This chain uses TRBV6-5 with TRBJ2-5; D ambiguous. With 2 bases removed from V and 5 bases from J, the gap between germline ends came to 9 bases. This CDR3 spans 13 amino acids. CDR1 MNHEY and CDR2 SVGAGI come from the germline V gene. CDR3: CASSYGSPETQYF. CDR3 DNA: TGTGCCAGCAGTTACGGCTCCCCGGAGACCCAGTACTTC.

The chain has TRBV4-3 and TRBJ1-2, with D possibly TRBD1 on 5 matching bases. This CDR3 comprises 19 residues. The germline V gene has CDR1 LGHNA and CDR2 YSLEER. The ends were cut back, 0 bases at V and 4 bases at J, with 24 bases in the middle. The CDR3 loop reads CASSQDSSGRRVEVYGYTF. The CDR3 bases are TGCGCCAGCAGCCAAGATAGTTCGGGGCGGAGGGTGGAAGTCTATGGCTACACCTTC.

In its sample, this clonotype was seen a few times. V usage is TRBV13 and J usage is TRBJ2-3, with 8 bases identical to TRBD2. Germline V lookup: CDR1 PRHDT, CDR2 FYEKMQ (reference sequence). The junction had 4 bases not matched to a gene; V was cut back by 3 bases and J by 2 bases. CDR3 length: 15 residues. For the CDR3, the DNA is TGTGCCAGCAGCTTTGCGGGGGGACTCACAGATACGCAGTATTTT. The encoded protein is CASSFAGGLTDTQYF.

Note on this clonotype: Without the conserved terminal phenylalanine or tryptophan, this CDR3 likely stems from a read error. This chain joins TRBV27 and TRBJ2-7; possible D gene TRBD2, 5 bases. Germline lookup yields CDR1 MNHEY and CDR2 SMNVEV (reference sequence). This CDR3 spans 16 amino acids. Trimming shortened V by 2 bases and J by 2 bases, and 16 bases separated the two germline ends. DNA of the CDR3: TGTGCCAGCAGTTTAGCTCGACCTAGCCCGGCCTACGAGCAGTACTAC. Translated: CASSLARPSPAYEQYY.

This clonotype was observed at least ten times. V usage is TRBV20-1 and J usage is TRBJ2-7; 9 bases are shared with TRBD2. Germline assignment: CDR1 DFQATT and CDR2 SNEGSKA (reference sequence). The length of the CDR3 is 16 residues. Trimming at V came to 0 bases and at J to 7 bases, leaving 13 bases not matched to a gene. The CDR3 DNA reads as TGCAGTGCTAGAGATGTGGCTAGCGGGATTCCGAGAGAGCAGTACTTC. Translating gives CSARDVASGIPREQYF.